This T cell receptor (beta chain) is from a study of low-dose radiotherapy and immunotherapy resistance in tumors. Alpha and beta chains were covered, as first-strand cDNA relied on TRAV- and TRBV-specific primers. PCR amplification of the TCRs was performed with Phusion for 20 to 25 PCR cycles, and it relied on a constant-region primer together with a V-primer adapter. TCRdb used MiXCR to reprocess the reads, holding one entry per CDR3 protein. The sample contains tens of thousands of distinct CDR3 sequences, approximately 25% of which appear only once. Time point noted: before trial treatment. To note about this clonotype: A far larger clone is a single base away, which makes a read error likely.

The sequence was collected from a male donor with rectosigmoid adenocarcinoma. Sequences were derived from PBMCs, sampled before treatment.

The CDR3 nucleotides are TGTGCCAGCAGTGCCCCCCATGGGGCGGGGGAGCAGTACTTC. This translates into CASSAPHGAGEQYF. The chain carries TRBV26 and TRBJ2-7; TRBD1, the table's D call, lacks a check against the DNA. TRBV26 is a recognized pseudogene. This CDR3 contains 14 residues.